This TCR beta chain was captured by sequencing in a study of blood T cell repertoires in COVID-19. The J segment lost 3 bases and the V segment lost 0 bases, leaving 10 bases of the junction unmatched. CDR3 length: 17 amino acids. Looked up from germline, CDR1 is MGHRA and CDR2 is YSYEKL. Data came from immunoSEQ multiplex PCR; TCRdb stores just in-frame clones and leaves some out. This repertoire shows about 110,000 clones, 83% found once; its top ten account for 18%. The J gene is TRBJ2-7, the V gene TRBV4-1, with 8 bases matching TRBD2. The sequenced material came from peripheral blood. The sequence came from a woman aged 55-70 years with acute or convalescent COVID-19. In DNA form, the CDR3 reads TGCGCCAGCAGCCAAGATATACTCGGGGGGGACCACTACGAGCAGTACTTC. The encoded protein is CASSQDILGGDHYEQYF.